This is a list of T cell receptor beta chains from one sample in a study of T cells after yellow fever vaccination. In TCRdb, the 5' RACE reads were re-called with MiXCR into one record per CDR3 protein. Of approximately 600,000 distinct CDR3 sequences in the sample, approximately 13% are singletons; the top ten hold about 15%. Sequences were derived from PBMCs, sampled on the day of the yellow fever booster vaccination. All receptors derive from a man between 25 and 39 years old who received the YFV17D yellow fever vaccine. CDR3s include the opening cysteine and the closing phenylalanine or tryptophan. A D gene is named only where the DNA matches it firmly. Expanded clones get a size class; other rows say once, few or many, or leave the size out.

>NA|TRBJ2-2|TRBV12-3/TRBV12-4|NA
CASTRTDTGELFF
TGTGCCAGCACCCGGACAGACACCGGGGAGCTGTTTTTT
>NA|TRBJ2-7|TRBV7-9|NA
CASSLGGSVEQYF
TGTGCCAGCAGCCTTGGGGGAAGTGTCGAGCAGTACTTC
>few|TRBJ2-5|TRBV27|NA
CASSVQGYQETQYF
TGTGCCAGCAGTGTCCAGGGTTATCAAGAGACCCAGTACTTC
>few|TRBJ1-6|TRBV12-3/TRBV12-4|NA
CASRSPSYSSPLHF
TGTGCCAGCAGGTCCCCCTCCTACAGTTCACCCCTCCACTTT
>few|TRBJ2-1|TRBV20-1|TRBD2
CSARDPGLANNEQFF
TGCAGTGCTAGAGACCCCGGACTAGCAAACAATGAGCAGTTCTTC
>few|TRBJ2-1|TRBV18|NA
CASSPSAAGSYNEQFF
TGTGCCAGCTCACCATCGGCGGCGGGTTCCTACAATGAGCAGTTCTTC
>NA|TRBJ2-7|TRBV7-2|NA
CASSLAGGSDSTYEQYF
TGTGCCAGCAGCTTAGCGGGAGGTTCGGACAGTACCTACGAGCAGTACTTC
>NA|TRBJ1-4|TRBV14|NA
CASSQVTSAPFRLFF
TGTGCCAGCAGCCAAGTAACCAGTGCCCCTTTTAGACTGTTTTTT
>many|TRBJ2-5|TRBV7-9|NA
CASSLQGGQETQYF
TGTGCCAGCAGCTTGCAGGGAGGCCAAGAGACCCAGTACTTC
>NA|TRBJ2-1|TRBV29-1|TRBD1
CSADGQGGYNEQFF
TGCAGCGCCGACGGACAGGGCGGCTACAATGAGCAGTTCTTC
>few|TRBJ2-3|TRBV10-3|NA
CASQGKDTQYF
TGTGCCAGCCAGGGGAAGGATACGCAGTATTTT
>NA|TRBJ2-7|TRBV3-1|TRBD1
CASSPWTGEDEQYF
TGTGCCAGCAGCCCCTGGACAGGGGAGGACGAGCAGTACTTC
>few|TRBJ2-7|TRBV11-2|NA
CASSLGLAPDYEQYF
TGTGCCAGCAGCTTAGGGCTAGCCCCAGACTACGAGCAGTACTTC
>few|TRBJ1-3|TRBV2|NA
CASTREDSGNTIYF
TGTGCCAGCACCAGGGAAGACTCTGGAAACACCATATATTTT
>few|TRBJ1-1|TRBV3-1|NA
CASSQDNRVTEAFF
TGTGCCAGCAGCCAAGATAACAGGGTAACTGAAGCTTTCTTT
>NA|TRBJ2-5|TRBV20-1|TRBD1
CSASAGTGQETQYF
TGCAGTGCGTCGGCCGGGACAGGCCAAGAGACCCAGTACTTC
>NA|TRBJ2-7|TRBV9|NA
CASSPSRGWTYEQYF
TGTGCCAGCAGCCCCTCGAGGGGTTGGACCTACGAGCAGTACTTC
>NA|TRBJ2-7|TRBV6-2/TRBV6-3|NA
CASRQGSFYEQYF
TGTGCCTCCCGGCAGGGTTCTTTCTACGAGCAGTACTTC
>few|TRBJ2-3|TRBV3-1|TRBD2
CASSQEGGVVTDTQYF
TGTGCCAGCAGCCAAGAGGGAGGGGTTGTCACAGATACGCAGTATTTT
>few|TRBJ2-4|TRBV20-1|TRBD2
CSASPSGMLDIQYF
TGCAGTGCTAGCCCTAGCGGAATGTTGGACATTCAGTACTTC
>few|TRBJ2-6|TRBV5-8|NA
CASMRGLSSGANVLTF
TGTGCCAGCATGCGGGGCCTATCCTCTGGGGCCAACGTCCTGACTTTC
>many|TRBJ2-1|TRBV3-1|NA
CASSQVSNEQFF
TGTGCCAGCAGCCAAGTCTCCAATGAGCAGTTCTTC
>NA|TRBJ2-3|TRBV30|NA
CAWSSADTQYF
TGTGCCTGGAGTTCTGCAGATACGCAGTATTTT
>NA|TRBJ1-1|TRBV5-1|TRBD1
CASAEGAHPNTEAFF
TGCGCCAGCGCCGAGGGGGCGCACCCGAACACTGAAGCTTTCTTT
>few|TRBJ2-3|TRBV18|NA
CASSQDPYSSGRDTQYF
TGTGCCAGCTCACAAGACCCTTATTCATCCGGGAGAGATACGCAGTATTTT
>once|TRBJ2-3|TRBV5-6|NA
CASSSPQTDTQYF
TGTGCCAGCAGTTCCCCCCAAACAGATACGCAGTATTTT
>many|TRBJ2-2|TRBV12-3/TRBV12-4|NA
CASTLLLTGELFF
TGTGCCAGCACTCTATTATTAACCGGGGAGCTGTTTTTT
>NA|TRBJ2-6|TRBV7-9|TRBD1
CASSFGTGGPGANVLTF
TGTGCCAGCAGCTTTGGGACAGGGGGACCAGGGGCCAACGTCCTGACTTTC
>few|TRBJ2-3|TRBV27|NA
CASKIIKSGPRTDTQYF
TGTGCCAGCAAAATCATAAAGAGCGGGCCACGCACAGATACGCAGTATTTT
>once|TRBJ2-3|TRBV20-1|NA
CSANLGGVLRPDTQYF
TGCAGTGCCAACCTCGGGGGCGTTCTTAGACCAGATACGCAGTATTTT
>NA|TRBJ2-7|TRBV28|TRBD1
CASSSKGAPYEQYF
TGTGCCAGCAGTTCAAAGGGGGCCCCCTACGAGCAGTACTTC
>few|TRBJ2-5|TRBV5-5|TRBD2
CASSSIGLAGARETQYF
TGTGCCAGCAGCTCGATAGGACTAGCGGGAGCACGAGAGACCCAGTACTTC
>NA|TRBJ2-7|TRBV7-2|NA
CASSLSSASYEQYF
TGTGCCAGCAGCTTATCATCAGCCTCCTACGAGCAGTACTTC
>NA|TRBJ2-5|TRBV7-3|NA
CASSLSSQDETQYF
TGTGCCAGCAGCCTATCTTCCCAGGACGAGACCCAGTACTTC
>few|TRBJ2-7|TRBV24-1|TRBD2
CATILQTPSTSGSLAQYF
TGTGCCACCATCCTCCAAACCCCCTCGACTAGCGGGAGTTTGGCGCAGTACTTC
>NA|TRBJ2-7|TRBV7-2|NA
CASSLEGSLYEQYF
TGTGCCAGCAGCTTAGAGGGGAGCCTTTACGAGCAGTACTTC
>many|TRBJ2-5|TRBV11-2|NA
CASSLAGVVETQYF
TGTGCCAGCAGCTTAGCGGGAGTGGTGGAGACCCAGTACTTC
>many|TRBJ2-3|TRBV14|NA
CASNGFSTDTQYF
TGTGCCAGCAACGGCTTCAGCACAGATACGCAGTATTTT
>NA|TRBJ2-3|TRBV9|TRBD2
CASSVGAGWTDTQYF
TGTGCCAGCAGCGTAGGAGCGGGGTGGACAGATACGCAGTATTTT
>few|TRBJ2-1|TRBV6-2/TRBV6-3|TRBD2
CASSYSTSGSDEQFF
TGTGCCAGCAGTTACTCAACTAGCGGGAGTGATGAGCAGTTCTTC
>NA|TRBJ2-3|TRBV6-1|NA
CASSAGVTSTDTQYF
TGTGCCAGCAGTGCAGGGGTAACTAGCACAGATACGCAGTATTTT
>few|TRBJ2-2|TRBV6-1|NA
CASTQRRGQTGELFF
TGTGCCAGCACTCAAAGGAGGGGGCAGACCGGGGAGCTGTTTTTT
>NA|TRBJ2-1|TRBV9|NA
CASSVPAGSSYNEQFF
TGTGCCAGCAGCGTACCTGCCGGAAGCTCCTACAATGAGCAGTTCTTC
>NA|TRBJ1-1|TRBV5-6|NA
CASSPISTGMNTEAFF
TGTGCCAGCAGCCCCATTTCAACCGGCATGAACACTGAAGCTTTCTTT
>few|TRBJ2-7|TRBV25-1|TRBD2
CASSVTLAGSGHEQYF
TGTGCCAGCAGTGTAACTTTAGCGGGGAGCGGCCACGAGCAGTACTTC
>few|TRBJ2-7|TRBV11-2|NA
CASRFAAVEQYF
TGTGCCAGCAGATTTGCTGCGGTTGAGCAGTACTTC
>few|TRBJ2-7|TRBV15|NA
CATSRYGDIFSYEQYF
TGTGCCACCAGCAGGTATGGAGACATTTTTTCCTACGAGCAGTACTTC
>NA|TRBJ1-1|TRBV3-1|NA
CASSRATGPNTEAFF
TGTGCCAGCAGCCGAGCAACAGGGCCGAACACTGAAGCTTTCTTT
>NA|TRBJ2-7|TRBV18|TRBD1
CASSPQDREGAREQYF
TGTGCCAGCTCACCCCAGGACAGGGAAGGGGCTCGCGAGCAGTACTTC
>once|TRBJ2-4|TRBV7-9|NA
CASSLSSGAKNIQYF
TGTGCCAGCAGCTTATCTTCCGGGGCCAAAAACATTCAGTACTTC
>NA|TRBJ2-7|TRBV15|NA
CATSRDGRAGAYEQYF
TGTGCCACCAGCAGAGATGGTAGGGCAGGAGCCTACGAGCAGTACTTC
>few|TRBJ2-2|TRBV20-1|TRBD2
CSARDFAGVSGELFF
TGCAGTGCTAGAGATTTCGCGGGAGTTTCCGGGGAGCTGTTTTTT
>NA|TRBJ2-1|TRBV19|TRBD1
CASSIYRGQGDLYNEQFF
TGTGCCAGTAGTATATACAGGGGACAGGGAGACCTGTACAATGAGCAGTTCTTC
>many|TRBJ1-3|TRBV9|NA
CASSGPAVSGNTIYF
TGTGCCAGCAGCGGGCCCGCGGTCTCTGGAAACACCATATATTTT